This paragraph reports one T cell receptor beta chain. Its cognate antigen has yet to be identified. No clone much larger than this one lies a single base away; base qualities are absent. The source of the sample is a study of T cell repertoires in cytomegalovirus infection (dated by TCRdb to the late 2010s). For context, the study as a whole: Peptide stimulations targeted recently identified HLA-C-restricted CMV epitopes, whose presentation resists viral immunomodulation, together with well-studied HLA-B-restricted epitopes. Because public TCR beta signatures pointed to carriage of CMV infection together with the matching HLA type, the HLA type of each donor mattered for the analysis.

The instrument given in TCRdb is Illumina HiSeq 1500. The public sequencing data were trimmed at Q25 with fastp and processed into clonotypes with MiXCR by TCRdb, which kept only in-frame beta chains. All rows with the same CDR3 protein become a single entry with the most common DNA and genes. Recorded for this sample are about half a million distinct CDR3 sequences; around 35% of them occurred a single time. Jointly, the top ten make up 17% of the sample. Here V drops 9 bases and J drops 9 bases, and the junction holds 8 bases not matched to any gene. From its cysteine to its phenylalanine, the CDR3 spans 13 amino acids. Only the CDR3 portion is preserved as DNA: 39 bases, with reading frame beginning at the first base. CDR1 ENHRY and CDR2 SYGVKD were looked up in the germline V gene. On the study overall, not on this receptor specifically: Cumulative frequency of public TCR beta family members discriminated carriers of CMV infection plus the relevant HLA type in this cohort and an independent approximately 350-donor cohort. The ex vivo response was dominated by HLA-C-restricted CMV-specific TCR beta clonotypes, and the single most frequent clonotype in two of eight donors was supplied by these HLA-C-restricted clonotypes.

The intended sense of this specimen's treatment or condition label: in vitro stimulation with specific CMV peptide epitopes to enrich CMV-specific T cells. This chain is built from TRBV10-3 and TRBJ2-4; 10 junctional bases match TRBD1. This receptor was identified in a human donor in good health (CMV status not recorded). Some clones in this sample may be carry-over from other donors' samples. This specimen was cultured PBMCs, taken from culture after CMV antigen stimulation. The base sequence is TGTGCCATAGCCGGGACAGGGGATAGCATTCAGTACTTC. The resulting protein is CAIAGTGDSIQYF.